A single sample is the source of the 20 T cell receptor beta chains below, sequenced in a study of cytomegalovirus exposure and HLA in healthy donors (dated by TCRdb to about 2017). Library preparation used the immunoSEQ multiplex PCR assay. For the multiplex PCR, a mixture combining 60 forward primers for TCR Vbeta segments and 13 reverse primers for TCR Jbeta segments was used. As stored in TCRdb, this immuneACCESS dataset retains in-frame rearrangements with V and J assigned. A fraction of the clones does not appear; measured against another copy, unresolved V genes explain less than half of the discrepancy, and the remainder lacks a known reason. In this sample the table shows 150,000 to 250,000 clones, around 79% of which occur a single time. The leading ten clones occupy roughly 4.5% of the sample. Sequenced input: PBMCs. These receptor sequences come from a woman aged 25 to 39 in good health and CMV-seropositive.

The rearrangement links TRBV2 to TRBJ2-3; TRBD2 matches at 11 bases. The CDR3 sequence is 18 residues long. After removal of 2 bases from V and 1 base from J, the junction contained 8 bases not matched to a gene. Germline V gene sequence: CDR1 SNHLY, CDR2 FYNNEI. In DNA form, the CDR3 reads TGTGCCAGCAGTGAATTAGCGGGGGGGTTCTTGGGCACAGATACGCAGTATTTT. Its translation is CASSELAGGFLGTDTQYF.

The sample holds a few counts of this clone. The chain carries TRBV5-6 and TRBJ2-1; the D gene is possibly TRBD2 (6 bases). This CDR3 region has 15 residues. V was pared by 7 bases and J by 3 bases, with 17 bases between. Germline CDR1 reads SGHDT; CDR2 reads YYEEEE. Written as DNA, the CDR3 is TGTGCCAGCGGTCTTGGTAGCGGACACTACAATGAGCAGTTCTTC. Translation gives CASGLGSGHYNEQFF.

The chain carries TRBV7-2 and TRBJ1-2; possibly TRBD1 for D (6 bases). V was pared by 3 bases and J by 2 bases, with 10 bases between. The CDR3 covers 14 residues. Germline assignment: CDR1 SGHTA and CDR2 FQGNSA. The CDR3 reads CASSFRDRNYGYTF. The CDR3 DNA is TGTGCCAGCAGCTTCCGAGACAGGAACTATGGCTACACCTTC.

The genes are TRBV11-2 and TRBJ2-1; 7 bases match TRBD2. The germline V gene encodes CDR1 SGHAT and CDR2 FQNNGV. V gave up 5 bases and J gave up 9 bases; unmatched junction bases: 13. The CDR3 loop spans 15 amino acids. CDR3 DNA: TGTGCCAGCAGCGCCCTGACGGGAGGTCTCGGTGAGCAGTTCTTC. This sequence encodes CASSALTGGLGEQFF.

The V call is TRBV9, the J call TRBJ2-7; 12 bases fit TRBD2. The V gene end was trimmed by 4 bases and the J gene end by 7 bases; junction bases not matched to a gene: 9. The CDR3 loop spans 15 amino acids. CDR1 and CDR2 (germline): SGDLS, YYNGEE. In DNA, the CDR3 is TGTGCCAGCAGCCCTAGACTAGCGGGGGTGGGTGAGCAGTACTTC. This sequence encodes CASSPRLAGVGEQYF.

This clone was seen a few times. The identical CDR3 is also encoded by other nucleotide sequences in the sample. The chain employs TRBV30 and TRBJ2-3; 7 bases fit TRBD1. CDR1 and CDR2 (germline): GTSNPN, SVGIG (reference sequence). J lost 4 bases, V lost 1 base, and 2 bases had no gene match. The CDR3 is made up of 13 amino acids. The CDR3 DNA is TGTGCCTGGAGTGCAGGGGGAGCAGATACGCAGTATTTT. Protein sequence: CAWSAGGADTQYF.

The CDR3 sequence: CAISGLGGSEGQETQYF. The CDR3 coding sequence is TGTGCCATCAGTGGCCTGGGGGGATCTGAGGGACAAGAGACCCAGTACTTC. The rearrangement links TRBV10-3 to TRBJ2-5, with D maybe TRBD2 (6 bases). The CDR3 covers 17 residues. The germline gives CDR1 ENHRY, CDR2 SYGVKD. V was shortened by 4 bases and J by 2 bases, with 20 bases between the two germline ends.

The gene calls are TRBV4-2 and TRBJ2-7; 11 bases map to TRBD1. V lost 6 bases to trimming and J lost 6 bases; unmatched junction nucleotides: 7. The CDR3 runs to 14 residues. CDR1 is LGHNA, CDR2 YNFKEQ, per germline. The CDR3 nucleotides read TGTGCCAGCAGGCGACTCGGGACAGGGGGCGAGCAGTACTTC. This codes for CASRRLGTGGEQYF.

This rearrangement joins TRBV5-1 to TRBJ2-2, with D maybe TRBD2 (5 bases). The CDR3 covers 15 residues. V was trimmed by 4 bases and J by 5 bases, leaving 15 bases between them. The germline V gene encodes CDR1 SGHRS and CDR2 YFSETQ. The CDR3 loop is CASSPPERGTGELFF. CDR3 coding DNA: TGCGCCAGCAGCCCCCCCGAACGAGGGACCGGGGAGCTGTTTTTT.

V usage is TRBV4-1 and J usage is TRBJ1-5, with unresolved D. Trimming took 2 bases from V and 3 from J, leaving 8 bases between them. CDR1 and CDR2 (germline): MGHRA, YSYEKL. The CDR3 is 14 residues long. The DNA for the CDR3 is TGCGCCAGCAGCCAATCAAACTTCAATCAGCCCCAGCATTTT. Translating it yields CASSQSNFNQPQHF.

This clone was seen just once. J is TRBJ1-4 and V is TRBV6-5; TRBD1 matches 8 bases. This CDR3 has 15 residues. CDR1 is MNHEY and CDR2 is SVGAGI in the germline V gene. With 6 bases clipped from V and 7 bases from J, the junction kept 10 bases outside the gene matches. The CDR3 loop is CASRTDRGWGEKLFF. DNA of the CDR3: TGTGCCAGCAGAACCGACAGGGGATGGGGTGAAAAACTGTTTTTT.

This sequence joins TRBV4-2 and TRBJ2-1, with D perhaps TRBD2 (7 bases). Germline V CDR1 and CDR2: LGHNA, YNFKEQ. The germline V and J ends were trimmed by 2 bases and 4 bases, with 18 bases remaining between them. The CDR3 has 17 amino acids. This CDR3 is CASSQRGAGAEYNEQFF. The CDR3 DNA is TGTGCCAGCAGCCAAAGGGGTGCGGGGGCCGAATACAATGAGCAGTTCTTC.

The genes are TRBV4-2 and TRBJ1-5, with D perhaps matching TRBD1 (6 bases). There are 14 residues in the CDR3. Germline CDR1 reads LGHNA; CDR2 reads YNFKEQ. The V end was cut by 5 bases, the J end by 4 bases, with 12 bases between. The chain's CDR3 is CASSGAGQNQPQHF. The CDR3 bases are TGTGCCAGCAGCGGCGCAGGACAGAATCAGCCCCAGCATTTT.

The chain combines TRBV4-1 with TRBJ1-1, with D unclear. Germline lookup yields CDR1 MGHRA and CDR2 YSYEKL. V lost 3 bases and J lost 10, with 15 bases in between. This CDR3 spans 13 amino acids. The chain's CDR3 is CASSHPWPPVAFF. In DNA form, the CDR3 reads TGCGCCAGCAGCCATCCTTGGCCGCCTGTAGCTTTCTTT.

The V gene is TRBV5-1, the J gene TRBJ2-5, with a possible D match to TRBD1 (5 bases). Germline V CDR1 and CDR2: SGHRS, YFSETQ. The CDR3 spans 15 residues. The V and J ends lost 1 base and 2 bases respectively, with 12 bases between them. The CDR3 DNA follows: TGCGCCAGCAGCTTGAGGGGCAGCCCTCAAGAGACCCAGTACTTC. This translates into CASSLRGSPQETQYF.

V gene TRBV7-2 combines with J gene TRBJ2-1; D is unresolved. The V gene lost 2 bases and the J gene lost 8 bases, with 4 bases spanning the gap. This CDR3 has 11 residues. From germline, CDR1 is SGHTA and CDR2 FQGNSA. The CDR3 DNA reads TGTGCCAGCAGCTTACCGGATGAGCAGTTCTTC. Translating it yields CASSLPDEQFF. The full variable domain, completed using reference TRBV7-2 and TRBJ2-1, is GAGVSQSPSNKVTEKGKDVELRCDPISGHTALYWYRQSLGQGLEFLIYFQGNSAPDKSGLPSDRFSAERTGGSVSTLTIQRTQQEDSAVYLCASSLPDEQFFGPGTRLTVL.

The rearrangement joins TRBV2 to TRBJ2-1, with 8 bases identical to TRBD1. There are 14 residues in the CDR3. J gave up 8 bases and V 1 base, and 4 bases lay outside the gene matches. Germline V gene sequence: CDR1 SNHLY, CDR2 FYNNEI. For the CDR3, the DNA is TGTGCCAGCAGTGAAGGCAGGGGGCGAGATGAGCAGTTCTTC. It specifies CASSEGRGRDEQFF.

This chain links TRBV7-9 with TRBJ2-7; maybe TRBD2 (7 bases). This CDR3 region has 15 residues. Trimming took off 0 bases at V and 3 bases at J, with 12 bases between the two ends. Germline CDR1 SEHNR, CDR2 FQNEAQ (reference sequence). The CDR3 sequence: CASSLASGTIYEQYF. CDR3 nucleotides: TGTGCCAGCAGCTTAGCGAGCGGGACAATCTACGAGCAGTACTTC.

This chain joins TRBV4-3 and TRBJ2-1; TRBD2 matches at 8 bases. V was clipped by 0 bases and J by 8 bases; unmatched bases: 9. The germline V gene encodes CDR1 LGHNA and CDR2 YSLEER. The CDR3 loop spans 16 amino acids. In DNA form, the CDR3 reads TGCGCCAGCAGCCAAGAGGGAGCGGGAGCCGTAGATGAGCAGTTCTTC. The encoded protein is CASSQEGAGAVDEQFF.

CDR3: CASSQEDRVDGYTF. CDR3 bases: TGTGCCAGCAGCCAAGAAGACAGGGTTGATGGCTACACCTTC. The chain joins TRBV4-2 to TRBJ1-2; 7 bases agree with TRBD1. The CDR3 runs 14 residues. V lost 0 bases to trimming and J lost 6 bases; unmatched junction nucleotides: 4. Germline CDR1 and CDR2: LGHNA and YNFKEQ.